Detailed here is one T cell receptor beta chain. TCRdb reanalysed the RACE reads using MiXCR and keeps one entry per CDR3 protein. The sample carries some 91,000 distinct CDR3 sequences, 25% to 30% recorded once. This entry is derived from a study of human T cells and chemical hapten exposure. The CDR3 is 16 residues long. Germline CDR1 reads SGHTA; CDR2 reads FQGNSA. The V end was cut by 1 base, the J end by 4 bases, with 14 bases between. Time point here: patch test 3, about 24 weeks after DPC sensitization. Treatment here: therapeutic diphenylcyclopropenone sensitization with weekly scalp DPC. The sequence came from a man aged 35 to 55 with alopecia areata. Some clones in this sample may be carry-over from other donors' samples. The sample in question was whole blood, obtained in connection with sensitization to the hapten diphenylcyclopropenone (DPC). J is TRBJ2-1 and V is TRBV7-2; D possibly corresponds to TRBD2 (6 bases). The CDR3 nucleotides read TGTGCCAGCAGCTTAGGTGTTAGCGGAACTTACAATGAGCAGTTCTTC. This translates into CASSLGVSGTYNEQFF.